This T cell receptor (beta chain) came from a study of T cell responses to AZD1222 COVID-19 vaccine. Study-wide findings and caveats: Sampling that yielded the repertoires occurred only after the peak T cell response. Spike as a whole was targeted by vaccine-associated CD4 TCRs, dominant at 160-218 and 743-854. In the spike-specific TCR repertoire, nearly half reportedly target unmutated variant regions.

The repertoire was sequenced with immunoSEQ multiplex PCR; TCRdb's copy has only in-frame clones and lacks some. Altogether 150,000 to 200,000 clones are present, 90% to 95% being singletons, with the ten largest covering around 3.5%. Details on this clone: Antigen: not known.

The CDR3 totals 12 residues. V lost 6 bases and J lost 7; bases outside the gene matches: 4. Per germline, CDR1 MDHEN and CDR2 SYDVKM. The source of this sequence is an adult who received the AZD1222 COVID-19 vaccine. Sequencing used peripheral blood, obtained 28 days after the second AZD1222 dose. V usage is TRBV28 and J usage is TRBJ1-2; 8 nucleotides line up with TRBD1. In nucleotides, the CDR3 is TGTGCCAGCAGAATGACAGGGGTTGGCTACACCTTC. Translated: CASRMTGVGYTF.